This T cell receptor beta chain came from a study of CD8+CD57+ T cells in acquired aplastic anemia. Study at large: DNA per sorted CD4+ or CD8+ sample ranged about 0.2 to 27.4 ug, averaging about 3 ug. Healthy donor sequencing depth: about 10 million CD4+, roughly 11 million CD8+ reads.

Using genomic DNA as the template, TCR beta VDJ and CDR3 profiling was carried out. One entry per CDR3 protein results from TCRdb running MiXCR on the reads. The data show roughly 170,000 distinct CDR3 sequences, with 55% to 80% seen just once and less than 55% held by the top ten. Broader study findings: In common between the patients and the controls were approximately 30 CD8+ CDR3 sequences.

Worth noting for this clonotype: Its antigen remains unknown.

The CDR3 extends over 12 amino acids. CDR1 and CDR2 (germline): SGHVS, FNYEAQ. With 5 bases clipped from V and 9 bases from J, the junction kept 3 bases outside the gene matches. The sequence was collected from a human donor in good health. V and J are TRBV7-6 and TRBJ2-5, with 10 bases identical to TRBD1. The sequenced material came from sorted CD4+, CD8+, or CD8+CD57+ T cells (not recorded which) from PBMCs. The CDR3 is CASSPDRGPQYF. The CDR3 DNA follows: TGTGCCAGCAGCCCAGACAGGGGGCCCCAGTACTTC.